The 7 T cell receptor beta chains reported below all come from one sample, sequenced in a study of T cell clonality in common variable immunodeficiency (dated by TCRdb to 2013 to 2016). Broader findings and caveats from the paper: CVID TCRbeta sequences were reported to have fewer deletions and N-nucleotide insertions and to lack highly modified clones with 13 or more V deletions.

These receptors lack a known antigen. Libraries were prepared through the immunoSEQ multiplex PCR assay. TCRdb limited this immuneACCESS table to in-frame rearrangements with V and J called. A share of clones is missing; checked studies link under half to unresolved V genes, and the rest is unexplained. In this sample the table shows around 17,000 clones, and no singletons are among them. The top ten clonotypes cover roughly 14% of the sample. Sequenced input: peripheral blood mononuclear cells. The receptors here all came from a human donor with common variable immunodeficiency.

This clone has only a few counts. The read finishes 3 residues shy of the CDR3 end, and the germline J gene is used to complete it. This chain joins TRBV19 and TRBJ1-1; 7 bases map to TRBD1. This CDR3 has 13 residues. The germline V gene encodes CDR1 LNHDA and CDR2 SQIVND (reference sequence). V lost 6 bases, J lost 1 base, and 2 bases stayed unmatched. Partial CDR3 DNA: TGTGCCAGTAGGAGGACAGGGAACACTGAA. It specifies CASRRTGNTE. The entire CDR3 reads CASRRTGNTEAFF.

This clone was seen repeatedly, ten times or more. The DNA ends 3 residues before the CDR3 does, and the rest of the CDR3 is filled in from the germline J gene. This sequence joins TRBV5-5 and TRBJ1-1; D uncertain. In germline, CDR1 is SGHKS, CDR2 YYEKEE (reference sequence). V was cut by 6 bases and J by 2 bases, with 14 bases left in between. The CDR3 is made up of 14 amino acids. The covered CDR3 bases are TGTGCCAGCAACTGGCAGGTAATTAACACTGAA. This encodes CASNWQVINTE. The full-length CDR3 reads as CASNWQVINTEAFF.

This clone was found a few times. The covered CDR3 bases are TGTGCCAGCAGCTTTCTAGCGGGAGGCGTATCTGAG. This translates into CASSFLAGGVSE. The complete CDR3 sequence is CASSFLAGGVSEQFF. The gene calls are TRBV7-2 and TRBJ2-1; 11 bases match TRBD2. The read finishes 3 residues shy of the CDR3 end, and the germline J gene is used to complete it. From germline, CDR1 is SGHTA and CDR2 FQGNSA. The CDR3 spans 15 residues. V shed 3 bases, J shed 9 bases, and the junction held 7 bases outside the gene matches.

Only a few counts were recorded for this clone. The CDR3 here is CASSLQRSGANVLTF. Incomplete CDR3 DNA: TGTGCCAGCAGCTTGCAGCGCTCTGGGGCCAACGTC. This chain joins TRBV7-2 and TRBJ2-6; D is ambiguous. The missing CDR3 end, 3 residues past where the read stops, is filled in from the germline J gene. Trimming left V 3 bases short and J 0 bases short, with 6 bases between. The CDR3 sequence is 15 residues long. The germline gives CDR1 SGHTA, CDR2 FQGNSA.

As for this clone: The CDR3 end lies 3 residues beyond the end of the read and is filled in from the germline J gene. The V and J genes are TRBV18 and TRBJ2-3, with TRBD2 matching 10 bases. The length of the CDR3 is 16 residues. V dropped 5 bases and J dropped 0; count of bases not matched to a gene: 5. Germline CDR1 reads KGHSH; CDR2 reads LQKENI. The CDR3 loop is CASSGTSATSTDTQYF. The sequenced part of the CDR3 DNA is TGTGCCAGCTCAGGGACTAGCGCTACTAGCACAGATACG. The variable domain in full, with the rest retrieved from reference TRBV18 and TRBJ2-3, is NAGVMQNPRHLVRRRGQEARLRCSPMKGHSHVYWYRQLPEEGLKFMVYLQKENIIDESGMPKERFSAEFPKEGPSILRIQQVVRGDSAAYFCASSGTSATSTDTQYFGPGTRLTVL.

This clone was seen at least ten times. The CDR3 bases that were read are TGTGCCAGCAGCTTACAGGGAAGGGGCACTGAA. This codes for CASSLQGRGTE. In full, the CDR3 is CASSLQGRGTEAFF. This rearrangement joins TRBV7-3 to TRBJ1-1; TRBD1 is a possible D gene (5 bases). The read gets to within 3 residues of the CDR3 end, and the germline J gene fills in the rest. The CDR3 has 14 residues. Germline V gives CDR1 SGHTA, CDR2 FQGTGA. Deletions cut 2 bases from V and 4 bases from J, with 11 bases between.

This clone was observed a few times. The CDR3 goes on 3 residues after the read ends, and that part is filled in from the germline J gene. V usage is TRBV7-2 and J usage is TRBJ2-5, with D possibly TRBD1 on 6 matching bases. The CDR3 sequence is 13 residues long. Trimming stripped 5 bases from V and 2 bases from J, with 9 bases between. The germline gives CDR1 SGHTA, CDR2 FQGNSA. CDR3 DNA, as far as it was read: TGTGCCAGCAGCAGGGGGTTTCAAGAGACC. This encodes CASSRGFQET. The complete CDR3 protein is CASSRGFQETQYF.